This T cell receptor (beta chain) was profiled in a study of T cells after yellow fever vaccination. TCRdb re-analysed the 5' RACE reads in MiXCR, keeping a single row per CDR3 protein. Among about 350,000 distinct CDR3 sequences, roughly 8.6% were seen once, and the ten largest hold approximately 15%. In germline, CDR1 is SGHVS, CDR2 FQNEAQ. The CDR3 length is 15 residues. With 2 bases removed from V and 4 bases from J, the gap between germline ends came to 14 bases. This clonotype has more than one count but fewer than ten. The J gene is TRBJ2-5, the V gene TRBV7-8; D not certain. The sequence came from a man in his late teens or twenties who received the YFV17D yellow fever vaccine. The sequenced sample was PBMCs, obtained 45 days after the first yellow fever vaccination. This CDR3 is CASSLLVRIGETQYF. The CDR3 DNA sequence: TGTGCCAGCAGCTTATTAGTAAGGATCGGAGAGACCCAGTACTTC.